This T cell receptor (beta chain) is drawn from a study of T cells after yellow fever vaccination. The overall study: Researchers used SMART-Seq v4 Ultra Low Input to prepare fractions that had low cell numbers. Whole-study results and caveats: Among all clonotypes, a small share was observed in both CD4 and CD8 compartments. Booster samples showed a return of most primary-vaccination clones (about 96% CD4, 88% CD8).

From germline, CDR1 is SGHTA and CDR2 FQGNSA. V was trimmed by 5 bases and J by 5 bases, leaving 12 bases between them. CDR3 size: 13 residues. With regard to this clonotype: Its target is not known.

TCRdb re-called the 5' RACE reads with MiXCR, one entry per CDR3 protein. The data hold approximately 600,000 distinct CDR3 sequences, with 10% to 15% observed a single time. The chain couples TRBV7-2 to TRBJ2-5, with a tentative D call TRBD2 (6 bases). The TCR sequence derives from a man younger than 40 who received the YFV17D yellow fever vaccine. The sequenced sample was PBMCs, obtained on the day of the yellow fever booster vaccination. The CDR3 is CASSARDGETQYF. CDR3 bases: TGTGCCAGCAGCGCGCGGGACGGGGAGACCCAGTACTTC.